The 27 T cell receptor beta chains given below trace back to one sample, sequenced in a study of shared T cell receptors in the human thymus. TCRdb keeps only in-frame clones here, not all; method: immunoSEQ multiplex PCR. Altogether approximately 490,000 clones are present, approximately 80% being singletons, with the ten largest covering approximately 0.013%. The sample was also linked to a second study, of human thymus T cells.

Sequencing was carried out using thymocytes. The receptor set was obtained from a boy in the first two years of life with a congenital heart defect.

This rearrangement joins TRBV2 to TRBJ2-7, with D unresolved. V lost 11 bases to trimming and J lost 5 bases, with 7 bases between them. The germline V gene has CDR1 SNHLY and CDR2 FYNNEI. CDR3 length: 9 residues. The CDR3 sequence: CAGPHEQYF. CDR3 DNA sequence: TGTGCCGGGCCCCACGAGCAGTACTTC.

The chain combines TRBV28 with TRBJ1-5, with D unresolved. Germline V CDR1 and CDR2: MDHEN, SYDVKM. There are 14 residues in the CDR3. The V end lost 3 bases, the J end lost 4 bases, and 10 bases lay between the germline ends. CDR3 coding DNA: TGTGCCAGCAGTTTTAGAGCGGTGAATCAGCCCCAGCATTTT. This translates into CASSFRAVNQPQHF.

This chain links TRBV29-1 with TRBJ2-7; TRBD1 matches at 8 bases. This CDR3 has 17 residues. CDR1 is SQVTM, CDR2 ANQGSEA, per germline. Germline trimming cut 5 bases from V and 5 bases from J; bases unmatched to any gene: 20. The CDR3 is CSVSGPGTGYLWDEQYF. For the CDR3, the DNA is TGCAGCGTTAGCGGGCCGGGGACAGGATACCTCTGGGACGAGCAGTACTTC.

This clone has more than one count but fewer than ten. The V call is TRBV28, the J call TRBJ2-2, with 14 bases lining up with TRBD2. Trimming removed 1 base from V and 0 bases from J; junction bases left unmatched: 7. Germline CDR1 and CDR2: MDHEN and SYDVKM. CDR3 length equals 20 residues. The CDR3 region is CASSLSRLAGGPANTGELFF. CDR3 nucleotides: TGTGCCAGCAGTTTATCTCGACTAGCGGGAGGGCCTGCGAACACCGGGGAGCTGTTTTTT. The whole variable domain, remainder taken from reference TRBV28 and TRBJ2-2, is DVKVTQSSRYLVKRTGEKVFLECVQDMDHENMFWYRQDPGLGLRLIYFSYDVKMKEKGDIPEGYSVSREKKERFSLILESASTNQTSMYLCASSLSRLAGGPANTGELFFGEGSRLTVL.

The chain has TRBV7-9 and TRBJ1-4, with a possible D match to TRBD1 (5 bases). Germline V lookup: CDR1 SEHNR, CDR2 FQNEAQ (reference sequence). Deletions cut 1 base from V and 6 bases from J, with 9 bases between. This CDR3 has 14 residues. This CDR3 is CASSLGGTDEKLFF. The CDR3 DNA follows: TGTGCCAGCAGCTTAGGGGGCACGGATGAAAAACTGTTTTTT.

The chain has TRBV5-6 and TRBJ2-7; TRBD1 agrees at 10 bases. The CDR3 length is 14 residues. V shed 4 bases, J shed 5 bases, and the junction held 6 bases outside the gene matches. Germline CDR1 reads SGHDT; CDR2 reads YYEEEE. CDR3 residues: CASSPGQGRDEQYF. In DNA form, the CDR3 reads TGTGCCAGCAGCCCGGGACAGGGGAGAGACGAGCAGTACTTC.

Concerning this clone: Relative to the germline gene, one junction end is altered; a read error may explain this. This chain uses TRBV30 with TRBJ2-7; D might be TRBD2 (5 bases). Germline-derived CDR1 and CDR2 are GTSNPN and SVGIG (reference sequence). This CDR3 region has 10 residues. Here the CDR3 reads CAWISPGMDF. The DNA of the CDR3 is TGTGCCTGGATCTCCCCGGGGATGGACTTC.

The chain has TRBV4-1 and TRBJ2-1, with 7 positions matching TRBD2. The CDR3 has 17 amino acids. Trimming removed 3 bases from V and 5 bases from J; junction bases left unmatched: 13. Looked up from germline, CDR1 is MGHRA and CDR2 is YSYEKL. The CDR3 bases are TGCGCCAGCAGCCAGACCCCACGTAGCGGGCGCAACAATGAGCAGTTCTTC. Translating gives CASSQTPRSGRNNEQFF.

This rearrangement joins TRBV6-1 to TRBJ2-7; 9 positions agree with TRBD1. The junction had 9 bases not matched to a gene; V was cut back by 3 bases and J by 3 bases. Per the germline V gene, CDR1 is MNHNS and CDR2 is SASEGT. The CDR3 runs to 16 residues. The CDR3 bases are TGTGCCAGCAGTGAGGCCTCGGGGACAGGGATCTACGAGCAGTACTTC. Its translation is CASSEASGTGIYEQYF.

This chain joins TRBV27 and TRBJ2-1; TRBD2 matches 7 bases. The CDR3 loop spans 13 amino acids. CDR1 is MNHEY, CDR2 SMNVEV, per germline (reference sequence). V gave up 8 bases and J gave up 3 bases; unmatched junction bases: 4. The CDR3 is CASGRADYNEQFF. CDR3 DNA sequence: TGTGCCAGCGGGAGGGCGGACTACAATGAGCAGTTCTTC.

The count of this clone is one. One end of the junction fails to match germline, which may point to a read error. The chain recombines TRBV27 with TRBJ2-5; possible D gene TRBD1, 6 bases. Germline V lookup: CDR1 MNHEY, CDR2 SMNVEV (reference sequence). The CDR3 runs to 15 residues. The CDR3 sequence is CASRRVGTNQGTQYF. CDR3 DNA sequence: TGTGCCAGCAGGCGAGTTGGGACAAACCAAGGGACCCAGTACTTC.

The chain combines TRBV4-1 with TRBJ2-1; the match to TRBD2 covers 9 bases. The V gene's germline CDR1 is MGHRA and CDR2 YSYEKL. The V and J ends lost 2 bases and 7 bases, in that order; junction bases with no gene match: 15. This CDR3 is 18 amino acids long. The CDR3 DNA reads TGCGCCAGCAGCCAAACCTTCCTGGGGAGCGGGAGGTTTAATGAGCAGTTCTTC. Residues: CASSQTFLGSGRFNEQFF.

The CDR3 protein is CASSDSGLAGGDEQFF. Written as DNA, the CDR3 is TGTGCCAGCAGTGACTCGGGACTAGCGGGAGGGGATGAGCAGTTCTTC. The V and J genes are TRBV25-1 and TRBJ2-1; 16 bases match TRBD2. Trimming cost V 3 bases and J 8 bases; bases outside gene matches: 4. Germline assignment: CDR1 MGHDK and CDR2 SYGVNS. The CDR3 runs to 16 residues.

This clone appeared once. The rearrangement joins TRBV4-2 to TRBJ1-5; no firm D call. Per the germline V gene, CDR1 is LGHNA and CDR2 is YNFKEQ. This CDR3 has 16 residues. The V end lost 1 base, the J end lost 2 bases, and 12 bases lay between the germline ends. This CDR3 is CASSQASGCGNQPQHF. The CDR3 coding sequence is TGTGCCAGCAGCCAAGCCTCGGGGTGCGGCAATCAGCCCCAGCATTTT.

This clone has more than one count but fewer than ten. V usage is TRBV6-1 and J usage is TRBJ2-1; perhaps TRBD2 as D (5 bases). Per germline, CDR1 MNHNS and CDR2 SASEGT. CDR3 size: 14 residues. Trimming took 5 bases from V and 8 from J, leaving 16 bases between them. CDR3 sequence: CASSQRTPPHEQFF. CDR3 in DNA: TGTGCCAGCAGTCAGCGGACTCCTCCACATGAGCAGTTCTTC.

The chain employs TRBV4-2 and TRBJ2-2; the match to TRBD2 covers 8 bases. CDR1 is LGHNA and CDR2 is YNFKEQ in the germline V gene. There are 17 residues in the CDR3. With V trimmed by 0 bases and J by 7 bases, 10 bases remained unmatched. The CDR3 reads CASSQDAPVGGGGELFF. In DNA form, the CDR3 reads TGTGCCAGCAGCCAAGATGCCCCCGTCGGGGGGGGCGGGGAGCTGTTTTTT.

V and J are TRBV25-1 and TRBJ2-6; D ambiguous. The ends were cut back, 1 base at V and 3 bases at J, with 10 bases in the middle. Looked up from germline, CDR1 is MGHDK and CDR2 is SYGVNS. This CDR3 contains 16 residues. In nucleotides, the CDR3 is TGTGCCAGCAGTGAATCTCGAGGAAATGGGGCCAACGTCCTGACTTTC. The encoded protein is CASSESRGNGANVLTF.

The rearrangement uses TRBV10-1 and TRBJ2-1; TRBD2 agrees at 8 bases. Germline V gene lookup returns CDR1 WNHNN and CDR2 SYGVQD (reference sequence). V gave up 0 bases and J gave up 6 bases; unmatched junction bases: 13. This CDR3 has 18 amino acids. CDR3 residues: CASSESTRTSRPFNEQFF. The CDR3 DNA sequence: TGCGCCAGCAGTGAGTCAACCCGGACTAGCCGTCCATTCAATGAGCAGTTCTTC.

The chain recombines TRBV28 with TRBJ1-2; 12 nucleotides match TRBD1. This CDR3 is built from 16 residues. The V segment lost 5 bases and the J segment 8 bases; nucleotides outside the gene matches: 12. Per germline, CDR1 MDHEN and CDR2 SYDVKM. CDR3 amino acids: CASSLTTGTGGEGYTF. DNA for the CDR3: TGTGCCAGCAGTCTCACTACCGGGACAGGGGGCGAGGGCTACACCTTC.

This clone was found once. The chain carries TRBV7-2 and TRBJ2-7, with D perhaps matching TRBD2 (5 bases). The CDR3 contains 14 residues. V lost 0 bases and J lost 2, with 8 bases in between. Germline-derived CDR1 and CDR2 are SGHTA and FQGNSA. The CDR3 loop is CASSLARGTYEQYF. CDR3 coding DNA: TGTGCCAGCAGCTTAGCCCGGGGTACCTACGAGCAGTACTTC. Filled out from reference TRBV7-2 and TRBJ2-7, the complete variable domain reads GAGVSQSPSNKVTEKGKDVELRCDPISGHTALYWYRQSLGQGLEFLIYFQGNSAPDKSGLPSDRFSAERTGGSVSTLTIQRTQQEDSAVYLCASSLARGTYEQYFGPGTRLTVT.

The rearrangement joins TRBV7-9 to TRBJ1-2; no definite D call. V shed 4 bases and J shed 0 bases, with 12 bases lying between them. The CDR3 runs to 15 residues. Germline V gene data show CDR1 as SEHNR and CDR2 as FQNEAQ (reference sequence). The CDR3 loop reads CASSSPVAANYGYTF. Here the CDR3 DNA reads TGTGCCAGCAGCTCCCCGGTGGCGGCTAACTATGGCTACACCTTC.

This chain uses TRBV18 with TRBJ2-7; 12 bases agree with TRBD2. This CDR3 spans 18 amino acids. In germline, CDR1 is KGHSH, CDR2 LQKENI. J was trimmed by 0 bases and V by 4 bases; bases with no gene match: 10. The CDR3 reads CASSRSSGRAADSYEQYF. Written as DNA, the CDR3 is TGTGCCAGCTCACGATCTAGCGGGAGGGCCGCTGACTCCTACGAGCAGTACTTC.

J is TRBJ2-7 and V is TRBV4-3; the match to TRBD1 covers 8 bases. The V and J ends lost 6 bases and 9 bases, in that order; junction bases with no gene match: 10. CDR3 length equals 13 residues. Germline V CDR1 and CDR2: LGHNA, YSLEER. The CDR3 bases are TGCGCCAGCAGTCGGACAGGGATAAGCGGGCAGTACTTC. It is translated as CASSRTGISGQYF.

This chain uses TRBV15 with TRBJ2-3; 7 bases are a match to TRBD2. Germline CDR1 LNHNV, CDR2 YYDKDF (reference sequence). This CDR3 has 17 residues. J gave up 0 bases and V 0 bases, and 6 bases lay outside the gene matches. CDR3 in DNA: TGTGCCACCAGCAGAGAGCGAAACGGGAGGAGCACAGATACGCAGTATTTT. Its translation is CATSRERNGRSTDTQYF.

The chain combines TRBV19 with TRBJ2-7; 8 bases align to TRBD1. This CDR3 is 13 amino acids long. The junction had 4 bases not matched to a gene; V was cut back by 6 bases and J by 3 bases. CDR1 is LNHDA and CDR2 is SQIVND in the germline V gene (reference sequence). The CDR3: CASRRDRGYEQYF. DNA of the CDR3: TGTGCCAGTAGACGTGACAGGGGCTACGAGCAGTACTTC.

With respect to this clone: The sample holds other DNA sequences that translate to the same CDR3. The rearrangement joins TRBV5-1 to TRBJ2-1; 12 nucleotides align to TRBD2. This CDR3 has 15 residues. Losses at the gene ends were 4 bases for V and 5 bases for J; bases not matched to a gene: 4. Germline V CDR1 and CDR2: SGHRS, YFSETQ. Here the CDR3 DNA reads TGCGCCAGCAGCCCACTAGCGGGAGGCAACAATGAGCAGTTCTTC. Its protein is CASSPLAGGNNEQFF.

This chain links TRBV5-1 with TRBJ2-1, with TRBD1 identical over 11 bases. The ends lost 2 bases at V and 6 bases at J; junction bases unmatched: 10. The CDR3 is 17 amino acids. Germline values: CDR1 SGHRS, CDR2 YFSETQ. The CDR3 is CASSFETGTGGGNEQFF. CDR3 in DNA: TGCGCCAGCAGCTTTGAGACCGGGACAGGGGGGGGCAATGAGCAGTTCTTC.